This T cell receptor beta chain was identified in a study of T cells after yellow fever vaccination. Turning to the study itself: Fractions low in cell number were prepared with SMART-Seq v4 Ultra Low Input.

Study-wide results and limits: Sorted repertoires could include abundant contaminating clonotypes from bulk cells. The secondary T-cell response peaked on day 5, not day 15, but was weaker.

The 5'RACE template-switching step produced TCR cDNA and added a universal primer site and UMIs. A single record per CDR3 protein comes from TCRdb applying MiXCR to the 5' RACE reads. The top ten hold about 0.51% of the sample, which has 250,000 to 300,000 distinct CDR3 sequences, over 10% seen once. Comments on this clonotype: Its antigen is undetermined.

The receptor's source is a man aged 25 to 45 who received the YFV17D yellow fever vaccine. The specimen comprised CD4+ T cells sorted from PBMCs, sampled 45 days after the yellow fever booster vaccination.

The CDR3 is CSAKPHPGTGELFF. The CDR3 DNA is TGCAGTGCTAAACCCCATCCAGGGACCGGGGAGCTGTTTTTT. The rearrangement joins TRBV20-1 to TRBJ2-2; possibly TRBD1 for D (5 bases). From germline, CDR1 is DFQATT and CDR2 SNEGSKA (reference sequence). Trimming left V 4 bases short and J 5 bases short, with 14 bases between. The CDR3 totals 14 residues.